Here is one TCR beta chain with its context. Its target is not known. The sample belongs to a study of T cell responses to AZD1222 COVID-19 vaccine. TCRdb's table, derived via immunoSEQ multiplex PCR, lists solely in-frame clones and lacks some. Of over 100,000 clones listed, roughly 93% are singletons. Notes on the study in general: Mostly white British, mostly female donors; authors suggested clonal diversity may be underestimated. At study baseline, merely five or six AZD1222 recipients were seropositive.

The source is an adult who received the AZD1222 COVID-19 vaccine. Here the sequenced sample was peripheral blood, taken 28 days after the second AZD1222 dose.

The CDR3 sequence: CASSLAGGTDTQYF. The CDR3, as DNA: TGTGCCAGCAGCTTAGCGGGGGGCACAGATACGCAGTATTTT. This rearrangement joins TRBV7-8 to TRBJ2-3, with D perhaps assigned TRBD1 or TRBD2 (5 bases each). CDR3 length: 14 residues. CDR1 and CDR2 from the germline V gene are SGHVS and FQNEAQ. The V and J ends lost 0 bases and 1 base respectively, with 5 bases between them.